One T cell receptor beta chain is described in this entry. The sample is drawn from a study of regulatory T cells in long-lasting Graves disease. The germline V gene has CDR1 MNHNS and CDR2 SASEGT. The CDR3 has 13 amino acids. V lost 6 bases and J lost 2, with 10 bases in between. The time point is: persistent/refractory GD, antithyroid drugs over 5 years with positive TRAb. PBMC-derived RNA was used for the TCR library. Investigators prepared the TCR beta libraries by applying iRepertoire HTBI primers and Arm-PCR of CDR3 regions. TCRdb re-called the multiplex PCR reads through MiXCR, storing one row per CDR3 protein. The sample contains 600,000 to 850,000 distinct CDR3 sequences, 25% to 35% of which appear only once.

The specimen comprised peripheral blood mononuclear cells (PBMCs), sampled when the disease was refractory, from a patient treated with antithyroid drugs. The sequence derives from a female donor with Graves disease. This chain connects TRBV6-1 to TRBJ1-2; tentatively, D is TRBD1 (6 bases). CDR3 nucleotides: TGTGCCAGCAGGGTGACAGGCAACTATGGCTACACCTTC. Its protein product is CASRVTGNYGYTF.